This record looks at one TCR beta chain sequence and its context. Its antigen is not known. Extraction of RNA preceded its reverse transcription into cDNA, which served as the sequencing template. The assay was immunoSEQ multiplex PCR, and TCRdb's table has in-frame clones only and misses some. The sample lists more than 150,000 clones, under 60% occurring once. The data belong to a study of CD8+ T cells in alopecia areata. Regarding the study as a whole: Many expanded lesional clones remained in scalp and blood on tofacitinib. Higher clonality was seen in lesional scalp than in normal scalp, especially in alopecia totalis/universalis.

V was clipped by 1 base and J by 11 bases, with 12 bases between them. Germline assignment: CDR1 SGHTA and CDR2 FQGNSA. This CDR3 region has 12 residues. Regarding treatment: oral pan-JAK inhibitor, 5-10 mg twice daily. The specimen was CD8+ T cells sorted from blood, collected at week 24, from a patient treated with tofacitinib. This sequence joins TRBV7-2 and TRBJ2-7; TRBD2 might be the D (5 bases). The source of this sequence is a human donor with alopecia areata. CDR3 in DNA: TGTGCCAGCAGCTTAGGACGTTGGGGAGAGTACTTC. Protein product: CASSLGRWGEYF.